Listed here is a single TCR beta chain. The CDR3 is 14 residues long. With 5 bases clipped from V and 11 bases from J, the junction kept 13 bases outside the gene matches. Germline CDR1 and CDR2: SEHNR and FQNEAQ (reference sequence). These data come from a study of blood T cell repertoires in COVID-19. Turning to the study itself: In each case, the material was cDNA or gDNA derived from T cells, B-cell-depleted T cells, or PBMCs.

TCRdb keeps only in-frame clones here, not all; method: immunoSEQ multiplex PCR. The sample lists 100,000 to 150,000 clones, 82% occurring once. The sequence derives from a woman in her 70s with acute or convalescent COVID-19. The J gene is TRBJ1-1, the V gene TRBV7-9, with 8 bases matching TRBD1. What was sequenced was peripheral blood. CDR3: CASSTTTGQVHAFF. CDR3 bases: TGTGCCAGCAGCACCACCACGGGACAGGTTCACGCTTTCTTT.